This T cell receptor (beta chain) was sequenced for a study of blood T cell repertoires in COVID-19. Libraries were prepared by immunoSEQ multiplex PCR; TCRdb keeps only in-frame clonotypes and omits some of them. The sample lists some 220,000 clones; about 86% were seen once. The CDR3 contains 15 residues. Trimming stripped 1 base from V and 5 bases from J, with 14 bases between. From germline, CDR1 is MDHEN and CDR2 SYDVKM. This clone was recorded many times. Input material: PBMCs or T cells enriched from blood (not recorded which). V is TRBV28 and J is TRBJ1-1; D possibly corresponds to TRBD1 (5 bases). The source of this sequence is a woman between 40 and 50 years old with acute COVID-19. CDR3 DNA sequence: TGTGCCAGCAGTTTATCGTGGGGCACCGCAACTGAAGCTTTCTTT. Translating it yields CASSLSWGTATEAFF. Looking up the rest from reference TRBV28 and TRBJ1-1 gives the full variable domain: DVKVTQSSRYLVKRTGEKVFLECVQDMDHENMFWYRQDPGLGLRLIYFSYDVKMKEKGDIPEGYSVSREKKERFSLILESASTNQTSMYLCASSLSWGTATEAFFGQGTRLTVV.